The T cell receptor beta chain described here comes from a study of blood T cell repertoires in COVID-19. For the study at large: COVID-19 samples collected from the United States, Italy and Spain covered acute and convalescent phases.

In the authors' workflow: From reference gene primer amplification, estimates of nucleated cell counts were derived. Using immunoSEQ multiplex PCR, the repertoire was profiled, and TCRdb retains in-frame clones only, with some absent. V and J calls and clone size are given by that table; D and trimming were obtained from the DNA. This repertoire shows about 200,000 clones, 87% found once; its top ten account for about 22%. CDR1 and CDR2 from the germline V gene are LGHNA and YNFKEQ. Trimming pared 0 bases from V and 9 bases from J, leaving 24 bases between. CDR3 length equals 18 residues. Sequenced: peripheral blood. The receptor's source is a man in his 60s with active or convalescent COVID-19. The chain employs TRBV4-2 and TRBJ2-1; possible D gene TRBD1, 7 bases. The CDR3 bases are TGTGCCAGCAGCCAAGATAGTCCAGGGGGACTTCCAATTGGTGAGCAGTTCTTC. Protein sequence: CASSQDSPGGLPIGEQFF.